The rows below give T cell receptor beta chains drawn from one sample of a study of T cell responses to AZD1222 COVID-19 vaccine. Sequenced by immunoSEQ multiplex PCR; TCRdb stores in-frame clones only, minus some. The sample contains around 140,000 clones, 88% of which appear only once. The sequencing used peripheral blood, collected 28 days after the second dose of the MenACWY control vaccine. These receptors all come from an adult who received the MenACWY meningococcal vaccine as a control. Each CDR3 is given with its conserved first and last residue. D genes are given only for firm matches. The size field is filled for only some rows; it gives once, few, many or a size class.

clone_size j_call v_call d_call cdr3_nt cdr3_aa
- TRBJ2-3 TRBV2 TRBD2 TGTGCCAGCAGTCCTAGCGGGGGGGCCGCAAATACGCAGTATTTT CASSPSGGAANTQYF
- TRBJ2-7 TRBV28 - TGTGCCAGCAGTTTTGGGGGTCTTGCCCACGAGCAGTACTTC CASSFGGLAHEQYF
- TRBJ2-1 TRBV6-6 TRBD1 TGTGCCAGCACCGCCCCCGACAGGGGGCGAAATGAGCAGTTCTTC CASTAPDRGRNEQFF
- TRBJ1-3 TRBV3-1/TRBV3-2 - TGTGCCAGCAGCCAGACCTCTGGAAACACCATATATTTT CASSQTSGNTIYF
- TRBJ1-2 TRBV7-2 TRBD1 TGTGCCAGCAGCCTGCTAGGGACAGGGAACTATGGCTACACCTTC CASSLLGTGNYGYTF
- TRBJ2-7 TRBV30 - TGTGCCTGGAGTAGAGGCAACAACTACGAGCAGTACTTC CAWSRGNNYEQYF
few TRBJ1-1 TRBV2 - TGTGCCAGCAGTGTAGGGGCACTGTCTATGAACACTGAAGCTTTCTTT CASSVGALSMNTEAFF
- TRBJ2-7 TRBV19 - TGTGCCAGTAGTATAGGATCGGGACACCCCTACGAGCAGTACTTC CASSIGSGHPYEQYF
- TRBJ1-5 TRBV6-5 - TGTGCCAGCAGTTACTCGAGGGGTGCGACGCAGCCCCAGCATTTT CASSYSRGATQPQHF
- TRBJ2-1 TRBV2 - TGTGCCAGCAGGAGAGACTCCAATGAGCAGTTCTTC CASRRDSNEQFF
few TRBJ1-2 TRBV5-5 - TGTGCCAGCAGCTTGGCCGATCGAGGATATGGCTACACCTTC CASSLADRGYGYTF
- TRBJ2-7 TRBV4-2 - TGTGCCAGCAGCCAGGGAAGGGGACCGACCTACGAGCAGTACTTC CASSQGRGPTYEQYF
- TRBJ1-3 TRBV7-2 TRBD1 TGTGCCAGCAGCTTCCGGACAGGAGACTCTGGAAACACCATATATTTT CASSFRTGDSGNTIYF
- TRBJ2-1 TRBV7-2 - TGTGCCAGCAGCTTAGGAGCCTCCAGCTCCTACAATGAGCAGTTCTTC CASSLGASSSYNEQFF
- TRBJ1-4 TRBV28 - TGTGCAACCCGAAAGGCTGAAAAACTGTTTTTT CATRKAEKLFF
- TRBJ2-1 TRBV19 TRBD2 TGTGCCAGTAGCCCCGGACTAGCGGAATACAATGAGCAGTTCTTC CASSPGLAEYNEQFF
once TRBJ1-2 TRBV7-2 - TGTGCCAGCAGTCGCACTGCTCGGGTCTACGACTATGGCTACACCTTC CASSRTARVYDYGYTF
- TRBJ1-1 TRBV14 TRBD1 TGTGCCAGCAGCCTACAGGGGCCGCGCGGCACTGAAGCTTTCTTT CASSLQGPRGTEAFF
- TRBJ1-1 TRBV7-2 - TGTGCCAGCAGCTCCTCCGGGACATCGAACACTGAAGCTTTCTTT CASSSSGTSNTEAFF
few TRBJ2-2 TRBV3-1/TRBV3-2 TRBD2 TGTGCCAGCAGCGTCAGGACTAGCGGGAGAAATACCGGGGAGCTGTTTTTT CASSVRTSGRNTGELFF
- TRBJ1-5 TRBV7-2 - TGTGCCAGCAGCTGGTCGGGGAATCAGCCCCAGCATTTT CASSWSGNQPQHF
- TRBJ2-7 TRBV19 - TGTGCCAGTAAAACCCAGTGGGGGAGCTCCTACGAGCAGTACTTC CASKTQWGSSYEQYF
few TRBJ1-4 TRBV18 - TGTGCCAGCTCACTACAGAGTAATGAAAAACTGTTTTTT CASSLQSNEKLFF
- TRBJ2-1 TRBV13 TRBD2 TGTGCCAGCAGTCTCGGGACTAGCGTCGATGAGCAGTTCTTC CASSLGTSVDEQFF
- TRBJ1-1 TRBV27 - TGTGCCAGCAGTCAGTTGGGCACTGAAGCTTTCTTT CASSQLGTEAFF
few TRBJ1-1 TRBV14 TRBD1 TGTGCCAGCAGCCATCTACAGGGGGCTGAGAACACTGAAGCTTTCTTT CASSHLQGAENTEAFF
- TRBJ2-7 TRBV19 - TGTGCCAGTAGTATGTGGGGCAGGGGTTCCTACGAGCAGTACTTC CASSMWGRGSYEQYF
- TRBJ2-7 TRBV9 - TGTGCCAGCAGCGTAGCTGGCCAGGATCGGGAGGAGCAGTACTTC CASSVAGQDREEQYF
few TRBJ1-1 TRBV6-5 - TGTGCCAGCAGTTACGCCCCCGTGGGGGGCACTGAAGCTTTCTTT CASSYAPVGGTEAFF
- TRBJ2-2 TRBV3-1/TRBV3-2 - TGTGCCAGCACCCGAAGGGGGGGCGGGGAACACACCGGGGAGCTGTTTTTT CASTRRGGGEHTGELFF
- TRBJ2-3 TRBV7-6 TRBD2 TGTGCCAGCAGCATCCTAGCGGGAGGGCCTACCACAGATACGCAGTATTTT CASSILAGGPTTDTQYF
once TRBJ1-5 TRBV30 - TGTGCCTGGAGTGTTCGGAGCAATCAGCCCCAGCATTTT CAWSVRSNQPQHF
- TRBJ2-7 TRBV7-8 TRBD1 TGTGCCAGCAGCAGGGGGACAGGGATCGAGCAGTACTTC CASSRGTGIEQYF
- TRBJ1-1 TRBV12-3/TRBV12-4 - TGTGCCAGCAGTTTAAGGACAGCCACTGAAGCTTTCTTT CASSLRTATEAFF
many TRBJ2-7 TRBV3-1/TRBV3-2 TRBD1 TGTGCCAGCAGTGGAGAGGACAGGGGCTCCTACGAGCAGTACTTC CASSGEDRGSYEQYF
- TRBJ1-1 TRBV19 TRBD1 TGTGCCAGTAGTCCTGACAGGGAAGGTTATTACATGAACACTGAAGCTTTCTTT CASSPDREGYYMNTEAFF
few TRBJ2-1 TRBV7-9 - TGTGCCAGCAGCATCCTAAAGGGGGGTATGGACAATGAGCAGTTCTTC CASSILKGGMDNEQFF
- TRBJ1-1 TRBV11-3 - TGTGCCAGCAGCTTAGAATCACAGCCTGAAACTGAAGCTTTCTTT CASSLESQPETEAFF
- TRBJ2-7 TRBV10-2 - TGCGCCAGCAGTGATTTCGGATCGAGCAGGGGCTCGAACTACGAGCAGTACTTC CASSDFGSSRGSNYEQYF
- TRBJ1-1 TRBV3-1/TRBV3-2 TRBD1 TGTGCCAGCAGCCTAGGACAGGCGAACACTGAAGCTTTCTTT CASSLGQANTEAFF
once TRBJ1-5 TRBV10-3 - TGTGCCATCAGTGGGACCGTTGATCAGCCCCAGCATTTT CAISGTVDQPQHF
- TRBJ2-7 TRBV5-1 TRBD1 TGCGCCAGCAGCCAAACTGTGACAGGGAGCTCCTACGAGCAGTACTTC CASSQTVTGSSYEQYF
- TRBJ1-2 TRBV5-1 - TGCGCCAGCAGCTTGGACAGGGCGGGGGTCAATGGCTACACCTTC CASSLDRAGVNGYTF
- TRBJ1-2 TRBV6-5 TRBD1 TGTGCCAGCAGCCGGACAGGGGCTCCCTCGGGCTACACCTTC CASSRTGAPSGYTF
few TRBJ1-1 TRBV7-2 - TGTGCCAGCAGCTCCGGGACCCCGTGGGTAGCTTTCTTT CASSSGTPWVAFF
- TRBJ1-1 TRBV7-6 - TGTGCCAGCAGCTTATCCTACCAGATGAACACTGAAGCTTTCTTT CASSLSYQMNTEAFF
- TRBJ1-6 TRBV19 TRBD1 TGTGCCAGTAGTCCAAGACAGGGAGATTATAATTCACCCCTCCACTTT CASSPRQGDYNSPLHF
- TRBJ1-1 TRBV10-3 - TGTGCCATCAGCAAGGAAGGCACTGAAGCTTTCTTT CAISKEGTEAFF
- TRBJ2-7 TRBV29-1 - TGCAGCGTTGAACTCTCTAGTGAGGTCCCCTACGAGCAGTACTTC CSVELSSEVPYEQYF
once TRBJ2-7 TRBV20-1 - TGCAGTGCGGCAGGGGCCAACGAGCAGTACTTC CSAAGANEQYF
few TRBJ2-1 TRBV28 - TGTGCCAGCAGCCCAGGCTACAGCTCCTACAATGAGCAGTTCTTC CASSPGYSSYNEQFF
once TRBJ1-4 TRBV30 - TGTGCCTGGAGTTCCCAGCGGGGTGAAAAACTGTTTTTT CAWSSQRGEKLFF
- TRBJ1-2 TRBV27 TRBD1 TGTGCCAGCAGTTCGGATCAGGGGGGGAGAGCTAACTATGGCTACACCTTC CASSSDQGGRANYGYTF
few TRBJ2-7 TRBV4-2 - TGTGCCAGCAGCCAAGGCCTTGCCTCCTACGAGCAGTACTTC CASSQGLASYEQYF